The clone carrying this T cell receptor beta chain was counted at least ten times. These data originate in a study of T cells in Graves' hyperthyroidism and ophthalmopathy. Authors of the study amplified TCR beta CDR3 regions from RNA transcripts. With the HTBI primer set, the TCR CDR3 went through a first round of RT-PCR. TCRdb reprocessed the multiplex PCR reads with MiXCR, giving one entry per CDR3 protein. The sample gives around 760,000 distinct CDR3 sequences, 35% of which show up once; approximately 31% is in the top ten. The CDR3 is 13 residues long. The germline V gene has CDR1 DFQATT and CDR2 SNEGSKA (reference sequence). The germline V and J ends were trimmed by 6 bases and 7 bases, with 13 bases remaining between them.

This chain uses TRBV20-1 with TRBJ1-6; possible D gene TRBD1, 5 bases. The origin of this receptor is a woman aged 40 to 50 with Graves' hyperthyroidism. The specimen was blood. CDR3 region: CSAWTGENSPLHF. The DNA of the CDR3 is TGCAGTGCCTGGACGGGGGAAAATTCACCCCTCCACTTT.